The 16 T cell receptor beta chains given below trace back to one sample, sequenced in a study of OX40 agonist ivuxolimab in advanced cancers. Libraries were prepared by immunoSEQ multiplex PCR; TCRdb keeps only in-frame clonotypes and omits some of them. The table includes more than 55,000 clones, roughly 90% detected once. The source was CD4+ or CD8+ T cells sorted from blood, collected in a trial of the OX40 agonist ivuxolimab. The receptors come from an adult with an advanced solid tumor such as melanoma, head and neck, liver or kidney cancer.

This chain uses TRBV19 with TRBJ1-1; no clear D gene. CDR3 length: 14 residues. V was cut by 3 bases and J by 1 base, with 9 bases left in between. The germline V gene has CDR1 LNHDA and CDR2 SQIVND (reference sequence). This CDR3 is CASSIRIRNTEAFF. The CDR3 DNA reads as TGTGCCAGTAGTATCCGAATCCGGAACACTGAAGCTTTCTTT.

The chain links TRBV7-9 to TRBJ1-4, with D unresolved. Trimming left V 4 bases short and J 5 bases short, with 14 bases between. This CDR3 region has 15 residues. Per germline, CDR1 SEHNR and CDR2 FQNEAQ (reference sequence). The CDR3 here is CASSSIFIPNEKLFF. CDR3 coding DNA: TGTGCCAGCAGCTCAATTTTTATACCGAATGAAAAACTGTTTTTT.

This chain uses TRBV30 with TRBJ1-2; D perhaps matches TRBD1 (6 bases). CDR1 is GTSNPN and CDR2 is SVGIG in the germline V gene (reference sequence). The CDR3 totals 15 residues. V lost 4 bases to trimming and J lost 4 bases, with 19 bases between them. CDR3 protein: CAWIKQGIKSYGYTF. CDR3 DNA sequence: TGTGCCTGGATTAAACAGGGCATAAAGAGCTATGGCTACACCTTC.

The chain couples TRBV11-3 to TRBJ1-1; unclear D gene. There are 12 residues in the CDR3. From germline, CDR1 is SGHNT and CDR2 YENEEA. V shed 3 bases and J shed 5 bases, with 7 bases lying between them. The CDR3 sequence: CASSLTGTEAFF. The CDR3 DNA reads TGTGCCAGCAGCTTGACGGGGACTGAAGCTTTCTTT.

This clone was counted once. V is TRBV6-6 and J is TRBJ1-6, with TRBD1 matching 7 bases. The CDR3 is 13 residues long. Germline values: CDR1 MNHNY, CDR2 SVGAGI (reference sequence). Trimming cost V 8 bases and J 7 bases; bases outside gene matches: 5. CDR3 sequence reads: CASLGQMNSPLHF. The CDR3 coding sequence is TGTGCCAGCCTGGGACAGATGAATTCACCCCTCCACTTT.

J is TRBJ2-3 and V is TRBV11-1; 9 nucleotides match TRBD1. Looked up from germline, CDR1 is SGHAT and CDR2 is FQDESV (reference sequence). The CDR3 is 16 amino acids. Trimming at V came to 5 bases and at J to 1 base, leaving 7 bases not matched to a gene. CDR3 loop: CASSTRTGAGTDTQYF. In nucleotides, the CDR3 is TGTGCCAGCAGCACAAGGACAGGGGCTGGCACAGATACGCAGTATTTT.

The chain employs TRBV14 and TRBJ2-7, with unresolved D. V was cut by 4 bases and J by 6 bases, with 10 bases left in between. In germline, CDR1 is SGHDN, CDR2 FVKESK. This CDR3 spans 12 amino acids. The CDR3: CASSPPPGEQYF. The DNA of the CDR3 is TGTGCCAGCAGCCCCCCACCCGGCGAGCAGTACTTC.

J is TRBJ1-1 and V is TRBV30, with TRBD1 matching 7 bases. This CDR3 is 16 amino acids long. The V and J ends lost 3 bases and 0 bases, in that order; junction bases with no gene match: 10. Germline-derived CDR1 and CDR2 are GTSNPN and SVGIG (reference sequence). CDR3: CAWSVTGAGVNTEAFF. The DNA for the CDR3 is TGTGCCTGGAGCGTTACAGGGGCAGGGGTGAACACTGAAGCTTTCTTT.

J is TRBJ2-5 and V is TRBV27, with 10 bases aligning to TRBD2. From germline, CDR1 is MNHEY and CDR2 SMNVEV (reference sequence). The ends lost 1 base at V and 4 bases at J; junction bases unmatched: 3. This CDR3 comprises 15 residues. This chain's CDR3 is CASSLWASGGETQYF. The CDR3 nucleotides read TGTGCCAGCAGTTTATGGGCTAGCGGGGGAGAGACCCAGTACTTC.

This clone showed up just a few times. This chain links TRBV7-9 with TRBJ1-2; maybe TRBD1 (6 bases). The CDR3 has 13 residues. The V gene lost 5 bases and the J gene lost 3 bases, with 10 bases spanning the gap. Per the germline V gene, CDR1 is SEHNR and CDR2 is FQNEAQ (reference sequence). CDR3 region: CASSLGGHYGYTF. CDR3 nucleotide sequence: TGTGCCAGCAGCCTTGGGGGGCACTATGGCTACACCTTC.

The sample holds a few counts of this clone. The V gene is TRBV12-5, the J gene TRBJ1-5; no clear D gene. Germline V gene lookup returns CDR1 LGHNT and CDR2 FRNRAP. The CDR3 totals 13 residues. V was trimmed by 5 bases and J by 5 bases, leaving 10 bases between them. The chain's CDR3 is CASGVGRDQPQHF. The DNA of the CDR3 is TGTGCTAGTGGTGTTGGACGGGATCAGCCCCAGCATTTT.

The sample holds a few counts of this clone. This rearrangement joins TRBV9 to TRBJ2-1; D is perhaps TRBD1 (5 bases). The CDR3 is made up of 15 amino acids. Germline-derived CDR1 and CDR2 are SGDLS and YYNGEE. Trimming pared 0 bases from V and 1 base from J, leaving 8 bases between. The CDR3 sequence: CASSVGRVSYNEQFF. CDR3 DNA sequence: TGTGCCAGCAGCGTAGGCAGGGTTTCCTACAATGAGCAGTTCTTC.

The genes are TRBV5-1 and TRBJ1-1; D is ambiguous. The CDR3 runs 14 residues. Trimming removed 6 bases at V and 2 bases at J, with 14 bases between. The germline V gene encodes CDR1 SGHRS and CDR2 YFSETQ. The CDR3 DNA reads TGCGCCAGCACCGACGGAGGAGGAAACACTGAAGCTTTCTTT. Protein: CASTDGGGNTEAFF.

This chain joins TRBV11-2 and TRBJ2-3; perhaps TRBD2 as D (6 bases). Germline V gives CDR1 SGHAT, CDR2 FQNNGV. Trimming removed 2 bases at V and 2 bases at J, with 11 bases between. The CDR3 length is 15 residues. CDR3 protein: CASSLRRGDTDTQYF. The CDR3 DNA sequence: TGTGCCAGCAGCTTAAGGCGCGGGGACACAGATACGCAGTATTTT.

In this sample, this clone turned up a few times. The chain carries TRBV5-1 and TRBJ1-1, with a tentative D call TRBD1 (6 bases). The CDR3 has 13 amino acids. CDR1 is SGHRS, CDR2 YFSETQ, per germline. The V gene lost 5 bases and the J gene lost 2 bases, with 10 bases spanning the gap. The CDR3 spells CASRSTGNTEAFF. CDR3 bases: TGCGCCAGCAGGTCGACAGGTAACACTGAAGCTTTCTTT.

The CDR3 loop is CASSLAGRIEAFF. The DNA of the CDR3 is TGTGCCAGCAGCTTAGCGGGACGGATTGAAGCTTTCTTT. The chain links TRBV7-8 to TRBJ1-1; tentative D call: TRBD1 (5 bases). Germline lookup yields CDR1 SGHVS and CDR2 FQNEAQ. This CDR3 is 13 amino acids long. V lost 0 bases and J 7 bases, leaving 9 bases between the germline ends. Using reference TRBV7-8 and TRBJ1-1 for the parts outside the CDR3, the full variable domain is GAGVSQSPRYKVAKRGQDVALRCDPISGHVSLFWYQQALGQGPEFLTYFQNEAQLDKSGLPSDRFFAERPEGSVSTLKIQRTQQEDSAVYLCASSLAGRIEAFFGQGTRLTVV.